This T cell receptor beta chain was sequenced during a study of blood T cells in healthy people across ages. This clonotype was recorded a few times. The CDR3 totals 13 residues. The V gene lost 2 bases and the J gene lost 8 bases, with 12 bases spanning the gap. The germline CDR1 and CDR2 sequences are SEHNR and FQNEAQ (reference sequence). The authors ran a second PCR of about 7 to 12 cycles using a sample-barcoded 5' primer and a J-beta primer mix. TCRdb re-called the 5' RACE reads with MiXCR, one entry per CDR3 protein. The repertoire holds 580,000 or so distinct CDR3 sequences, around 48% seen once, with 20% to 25% in the top ten.

This sequence was found in a man aged 80 or over in good health. The J gene is TRBJ1-2, the V gene TRBV7-9; perhaps TRBD1 as D (6 bases). The specimen was blood. The CDR3 DNA follows: TGTGCCAGCAGCTTATGGGGGCGTGGAGGCTACACCTTC. Protein product: CASSLWGRGGYTF.